Listed here are 11 T cell receptor beta chains from one sample, sequenced in a study of blood T cell repertoires in COVID-19. Sequencing was performed with immunoSEQ multiplex PCR; in TCRdb, only in-frame clones are kept and a portion is missing. The repertoire holds around 80,000 clones, with around 83% as singletons. What was sequenced was peripheral blood. These receptor sequences come from a human donor in a cohort sampled during active COVID-19.

The chain is built from TRBV9 and TRBJ2-2; tentative D call: TRBD2 (5 bases). The CDR3 spans 13 residues. V was cut by 6 bases and J by 4 bases, with 10 bases left in between. Per the germline V gene, CDR1 is SGDLS and CDR2 is YYNGEE. CDR3 loop: CASKLEGTGELFF. CDR3 in DNA: TGTGCCAGCAAGCTCGAGGGCACCGGGGAGCTGTTTTTT. Based on the CDR3 plus reference TRBV9 and TRBJ2-2, the full variable domain is DSGVTQTPKHLITATGQRVTLRCSPRSGDLSVYWYQQSLDQGLQFLIQYYNGEERAKGNILERFSAQQFPDLHSELNLSSLELGDSALYFCASKLEGTGELFFGEGSRLTVL.

This chain links TRBV18 with TRBJ1-1; 9 bases agree with TRBD1. V dropped 2 bases and J dropped 7; count of bases not matched to a gene: 8. This CDR3 has 15 amino acids. Per the germline V gene, CDR1 is KGHSH and CDR2 is LQKENI. The CDR3 region has the DNA TGTGCCAGCTCACCATCCCTAGGACAGGGGAGTGAAGCTTTCTTT. The encoded protein is CASSPSLGQGSEAFF.

The V gene is TRBV4-1, the J gene TRBJ1-2; the D gene is possibly TRBD1 (5 bases). Trimming cost V 2 bases and J 4 bases, with 14 bases left between them. Germline CDR1 and CDR2: MGHRA and YSYEKL. The CDR3 consists of 15 residues. The CDR3 region has the DNA TGCGCCAGCAGCCAAACTGGGGGGGACGGCTATGGCTACACCTTC. It specifies CASSQTGGDGYGYTF.

The chain uses TRBV5-6 and TRBJ2-5; D is uncertain. V lost 3 bases and J lost 2, with 11 bases in between. The CDR3 loop spans 14 amino acids. Germline CDR1 is SGHDT and CDR2 is YYEEEE. CDR3 in DNA: TGTGCCAGCAGCTCCCCCAGGAATCAAGAGACCCAGTACTTC. Translation: CASSSPRNQETQYF.

This clone has only one observation. The chain is built from TRBV12-3 or TRBV12-4 and TRBJ1-3; D is unresolved. The CDR3 extends over 13 amino acids. V lost 8 bases to trimming and J lost 2 bases, with 10 bases between them. The CDR3 is CASATAAGNTIYF. The CDR3 coding sequence is TGTGCCAGCGCCACGGCGGCTGGAAACACCATATATTTT.

The gene calls are TRBV5-1 and TRBJ2-1; the D gene is possibly TRBD2 (6 bases). Germline assignment: CDR1 SGHRS and CDR2 YFSETQ. The CDR3 runs to 15 residues. Deletions cut 4 bases from V and 4 bases from J, with 15 bases between. CDR3 sequence reads: CASSPSWSGYNEQFF. For the CDR3, the DNA is TGCGCCAGCAGCCCGAGTTGGAGCGGGTACAATGAGCAGTTCTTC.

This clone showed up just a few times. This CDR3 reads CAWSPPGLAGSSPSYEQYF. Here the CDR3 DNA reads TGTGCCTGGAGTCCACCGGGACTAGCGGGAAGTTCCCCCTCCTACGAGCAGTACTTC. V usage is TRBV30 and J usage is TRBJ2-7, with 13 bases identical to TRBD2. With V trimmed by 2 bases and J by 0 bases, 13 bases remained unmatched. CDR1 is GTSNPN and CDR2 is SVGIG in the germline V gene (reference sequence). The length of the CDR3 is 19 residues.

The gene calls are TRBV2 and TRBJ1-1; 12 bases are shared with TRBD1. V shed 5 bases and J 10 bases; nucleotides not matched to a gene: 8. This CDR3 has 14 amino acids. Germline lookup yields CDR1 SNHLY and CDR2 FYNNEI. The CDR3, as DNA: TGTGCCAGCAGTTCGGGACAGGGGGCGAATAGAGCTTTCTTT. Translation: CASSSGQGANRAFF.

This clone showed up just a few times. J is TRBJ2-7 and V is TRBV9; TRBD1 matches at 7 bases. CDR1 is SGDLS, CDR2 YYNGEE, per germline. The CDR3 loop spans 14 amino acids. Trimming took 3 bases from V and 6 from J; bases not matched to a gene: 9. As DNA, the CDR3 is TGTGCCAGCAGCGAAGACACAGGGGTCCGCGAGCAGTACTTC. Translated: CASSEDTGVREQYF.

The V gene is TRBV6-5, the J gene TRBJ1-5; the D gene is possibly TRBD1 (5 bases). In germline, CDR1 is MNHEY, CDR2 SVGAGI. The CDR3 runs 14 residues. Trimming removed 5 bases from V and 4 bases from J, with 12 bases in between. CDR3 region: CASSPDSRNQPQHF. The DNA of the CDR3 is TGTGCCAGCAGTCCTGACAGCCGGAATCAGCCCCAGCATTTT.

The genes are TRBV2 and TRBJ1-5; 7 bases line up with TRBD1. CDR3 length: 14 amino acids. Per germline, CDR1 SNHLY and CDR2 FYNNEI. Unmatched junction bases numbered 6, after V lost 6 bases and J lost 4 bases. This CDR3 reads CASRTGLGNQPQHF. The CDR3 DNA reads as TGTGCCAGCAGGACAGGGTTAGGGAATCAGCCCCAGCATTTT. The full variable domain, with the rest looked up from reference TRBV2 and TRBJ1-5, is EPEVTQTPSHQVTQMGQEVILRCVPISNHLYFYWYRQILGQKVEFLVSFYNNEISEKSEIFDDQFSVERPDGSNFTLKIRSTKLEDSAMYFCASRTGLGNQPQHFGDGTRLSIL.